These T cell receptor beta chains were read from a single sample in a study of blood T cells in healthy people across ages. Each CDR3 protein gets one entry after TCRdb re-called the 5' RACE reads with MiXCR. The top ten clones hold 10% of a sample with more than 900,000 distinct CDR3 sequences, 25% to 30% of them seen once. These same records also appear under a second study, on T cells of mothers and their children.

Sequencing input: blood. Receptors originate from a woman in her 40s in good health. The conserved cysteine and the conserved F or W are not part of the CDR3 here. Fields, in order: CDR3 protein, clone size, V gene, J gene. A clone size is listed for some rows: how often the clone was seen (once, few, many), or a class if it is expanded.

cdr3_aa: AGSLDYLDEQF
clone_size: .
v_call: TRBV5-1
j_call: TRBJ2-1

cdr3_aa: ASSLRSDRGYEQY
clone_size: many
v_call: TRBV7-2
j_call: TRBJ2-7

cdr3_aa: ASRIANSDQPQH
clone_size: .
v_call: TRBV19
j_call: TRBJ1-5

cdr3_aa: VSSLAPRGSGTDTQY
clone_size: .
v_call: TRBV5-1
j_call: TRBJ2-3

cdr3_aa: ASGEGRLADNEQF
clone_size: .
v_call: TRBV12-5
j_call: TRBJ2-1

cdr3_aa: SVGNAGTHSSYGYT
clone_size: few
v_call: TRBV29-1
j_call: TRBJ1-2

cdr3_aa: ASSLAGSYIISYEQY
clone_size: few
v_call: TRBV5-1
j_call: TRBJ2-7

cdr3_aa: ASSRLWTGGYEQF
clone_size: .
v_call: TRBV4-3
j_call: TRBJ2-1

cdr3_aa: AWTRYVGRNEQF
clone_size: few
v_call: TRBV30
j_call: TRBJ2-1

cdr3_aa: ASSRQAGSSTDTQY
clone_size: .
v_call: TRBV18
j_call: TRBJ2-3

cdr3_aa: ASSNSRAPGTQY
clone_size: .
v_call: TRBV28
j_call: TRBJ2-3

cdr3_aa: ASSDSSQGTGELF
clone_size: many
v_call: TRBV6-4
j_call: TRBJ2-2

cdr3_aa: SAWGAGVNTGELF
clone_size: few
v_call: TRBV20-1
j_call: TRBJ2-2

cdr3_aa: ASSEQPLVPGQGDGYT
clone_size: many
v_call: TRBV9
j_call: TRBJ1-2

cdr3_aa: ASSLLTGHTDTQY
clone_size: .
v_call: TRBV5-6
j_call: TRBJ2-3

cdr3_aa: ASSAHLANEQF
clone_size: .
v_call: TRBV7-3
j_call: TRBJ2-1

cdr3_aa: ASSPAGVGQPQH
clone_size: .
v_call: TRBV27
j_call: TRBJ1-5

cdr3_aa: SVPDRGGSGANVLT
clone_size: .
v_call: TRBV20-1
j_call: TRBJ2-6

cdr3_aa: SASLTGFTHEQY
clone_size: few
v_call: TRBV20-1
j_call: TRBJ2-7

cdr3_aa: ASSFHRQGQETQY
clone_size: many
v_call: TRBV28
j_call: TRBJ2-5

cdr3_aa: ASSLRAGRGQY
clone_size: few
v_call: TRBV7-6
j_call: TRBJ2-7

cdr3_aa: SVEHVGGRPYEQY
clone_size: few
v_call: TRBV29-1
j_call: TRBJ2-7

cdr3_aa: ASSSPNDETQY
clone_size: .
v_call: TRBV6-2/TRBV6-3
j_call: TRBJ2-5

cdr3_aa: ASSVTTGGRYGYT
clone_size: .
v_call: TRBV28
j_call: TRBJ1-2

cdr3_aa: ASSPGLAGASYEQY
clone_size: .
v_call: TRBV14
j_call: TRBJ2-7

cdr3_aa: SAGATDMNTEAF
clone_size: .
v_call: TRBV20-1
j_call: TRBJ1-1

cdr3_aa: ASSTNPGFPEAF
clone_size: many
v_call: TRBV13
j_call: TRBJ1-1

cdr3_aa: ATSRGPGAEQY
clone_size: few
v_call: TRBV15
j_call: TRBJ2-7

cdr3_aa: ASSLPNPTGYQPRH
clone_size: once
v_call: TRBV28
j_call: TRBJ1-5

cdr3_aa: ASSLKDEQF
clone_size: .
v_call: TRBV12-3/TRBV12-4
j_call: TRBJ2-1

cdr3_aa: ATSRDPGREETQY
clone_size: .
v_call: TRBV15
j_call: TRBJ2-5

cdr3_aa: ASRTGAHTDTQY
clone_size: few
v_call: TRBV6-5
j_call: TRBJ2-3

cdr3_aa: ATSDPGQGNEAF
clone_size: .
v_call: TRBV24-1
j_call: TRBJ1-1

cdr3_aa: ASSRREWEQY
clone_size: many
v_call: TRBV5-5
j_call: TRBJ2-7

cdr3_aa: CVGSRNEKLF
clone_size: .
v_call: TRBV29-1
j_call: TRBJ1-4

cdr3_aa: ATSDPTGTDTQY
clone_size: many
v_call: TRBV24-1
j_call: TRBJ2-3

cdr3_aa: ASSVTSGGDTQY
clone_size: .
v_call: TRBV9
j_call: TRBJ2-3

cdr3_aa: ASSLTAMRGGGDYGYT
clone_size: .
v_call: TRBV5-1
j_call: TRBJ1-2

cdr3_aa: ASSASMGTGVGEQF
clone_size: .
v_call: TRBV7-2
j_call: TRBJ2-1

cdr3_aa: ASSPRQWERKTQY
clone_size: few
v_call: TRBV4-1
j_call: .

cdr3_aa: ASSQAHGGASYEQY
clone_size: .
v_call: TRBV4-1
j_call: TRBJ2-7

cdr3_aa: ASSLSGGGGQPQH
clone_size: .
v_call: TRBV12-3/TRBV12-4
j_call: TRBJ1-5

cdr3_aa: ASSLRLTEFYGYT
clone_size: .
v_call: TRBV28
j_call: TRBJ1-2

cdr3_aa: SAREAGLRSEAF
clone_size: many
v_call: TRBV20-1
j_call: TRBJ1-1

cdr3_aa: ASFAGQGIEAF
clone_size: few
v_call: TRBV12-3/TRBV12-4
j_call: TRBJ1-1

cdr3_aa: ASSLVGQGVTYGYT
clone_size: few
v_call: TRBV28
j_call: TRBJ1-2

cdr3_aa: ASSLEGGGQETQY
clone_size: .
v_call: TRBV5-1
j_call: TRBJ2-5

cdr3_aa: SAPSDSSYEQY
clone_size: few
v_call: TRBV20-1
j_call: TRBJ2-7

cdr3_aa: ASSLVGTTAAKTQY
clone_size: few
v_call: TRBV7-8
j_call: TRBJ2-5

cdr3_aa: ASSQDGSGDNEQF
clone_size: many
v_call: TRBV4-2
j_call: TRBJ2-1

cdr3_aa: ANSHRQTYRDRDLGYT
clone_size: .
v_call: TRBV4-3
j_call: TRBJ1-2

cdr3_aa: ASSSRQGPDGYT
clone_size: many
v_call: TRBV7-2
j_call: TRBJ1-2

cdr3_aa: ASSLSGSPGVEQY
clone_size: many
v_call: TRBV12-3/TRBV12-4
j_call: .

cdr3_aa: ASSLVGGVNSPLH
clone_size: .
v_call: TRBV5-1
j_call: TRBJ1-6

cdr3_aa: ASSLSTLLYEQY
clone_size: few
v_call: TRBV5-1
j_call: TRBJ2-7

cdr3_aa: SAESADTQY
clone_size: .
v_call: TRBV20-1
j_call: TRBJ2-3